These T cell receptor beta chains were read from a single sample in a study of OX40 agonist ivuxolimab in advanced cancers. The method was immunoSEQ multiplex PCR; TCRdb's version includes in-frame clones alone and lacks a portion of them. The sample comprises 95,000 to 100,000 clones, 85% to 95% of which are singletons, and roughly 0.26% rests with the top ten. The starting material was CD4+ or CD8+ T cells sorted from blood, obtained in a trial of the OX40 agonist ivuxolimab. The receptors come from an adult with an advanced solid tumor such as melanoma, head and neck, liver or kidney cancer. Both conserved end residues are trimmed from each CDR3. The order of the fields is V gene, J gene, CDR3 length, CDR3 protein.

v_gene: TRBV19
j_gene: TRBJ1-5
len: 12
CDR3aa: ASSIRQTPSAQH

v_gene: TRBV7-9
j_gene: TRBJ2-3
len: 14
CDR3aa: ASSLLRQGAGDTQY

v_gene: TRBV6-5
j_gene: TRBJ2-7
len: 9
CDR3aa: ASSYRGEQY

v_gene: TRBV10-3
j_gene: TRBJ2-5
len: 9
CDR3aa: AISDLETQY

v_gene: TRBV10-3
j_gene: TRBJ2-1
len: 11
CDR3aa: AISEAGYNEQF

v_gene: TRBV5-1
j_gene: TRBJ1-3
len: 16
CDR3aa: ASSLVAALPFSGNTIY

v_gene: TRBV6-1
j_gene: TRBJ1-2
len: 11
CDR3aa: ASSDRGGYGYT

v_gene: TRBV2
j_gene: TRBJ1-6
len: 12
CDR3aa: ASSRTGFDSPLH

v_gene: TRBV5-1
j_gene: TRBJ2-6
len: 14
CDR3aa: ASSLGVTSGANVLT

v_gene: TRBV7-8
j_gene: TRBJ2-1
len: 12
CDR3aa: ASSTGAGYNEQF

v_gene: TRBV15
j_gene: TRBJ1-2
len: 18
CDR3aa: ATSFRPTKRTQGVSYGYT

v_gene: TRBV6-6
j_gene: TRBJ2-5
len: 10
CDR3aa: ASSRPQETQY

v_gene: TRBV25-1
j_gene: TRBJ2-3
len: 9
CDR3aa: ASTRDGTQY

v_gene: TRBV4-1
j_gene: TRBJ1-5
len: 15
CDR3aa: ASSQGTGRGGNQPQH

v_gene: TRBV6-5
j_gene: TRBJ1-3
len: 10
CDR3aa: ASKAGTDTIY

v_gene: TRBV28
j_gene: TRBJ2-5
len: 10
CDR3aa: ASGTTWETQY

v_gene: TRBV30
j_gene: TRBJ1-5
len: 11
CDR3aa: AWSVMVNQPQH

v_gene: TRBV29-1
j_gene: TRBJ2-6
len: 14
CDR3aa: SVGAQGNSGANVLT

v_gene: TRBV28
j_gene: .
len: 11
CDR3aa: ASSLMGSYEQY

v_gene: TRBV15
j_gene: TRBJ1-3
len: 14
CDR3aa: ATSRRGGGTRNTIY

v_gene: TRBV7-2
j_gene: TRBJ1-4
len: 13
CDR3aa: ASSIRTATNEKLF

v_gene: TRBV21-1
j_gene: TRBJ2-1
len: 15
CDR3aa: ASSKDKGRWSYNEQF

v_gene: TRBV11-2
j_gene: TRBJ2-7
len: 12
CDR3aa: ASSSGLAGSVQY

v_gene: TRBV7-9
j_gene: TRBJ1-1
len: 13
CDR3aa: ASSFSDRGLTEAF

v_gene: TRBV10-1
j_gene: TRBJ1-2
len: 13
CDR3aa: ASSVWDTPSYGYT